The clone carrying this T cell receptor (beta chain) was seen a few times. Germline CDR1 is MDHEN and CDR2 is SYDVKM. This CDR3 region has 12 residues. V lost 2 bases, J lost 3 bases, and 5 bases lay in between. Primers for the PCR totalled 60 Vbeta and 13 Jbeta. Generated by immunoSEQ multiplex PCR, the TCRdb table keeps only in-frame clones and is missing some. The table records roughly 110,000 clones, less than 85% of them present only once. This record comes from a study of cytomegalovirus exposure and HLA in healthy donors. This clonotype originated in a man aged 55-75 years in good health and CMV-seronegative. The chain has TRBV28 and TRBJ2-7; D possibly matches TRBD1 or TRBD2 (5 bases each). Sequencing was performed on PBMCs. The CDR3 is CASSLGGYEQYV. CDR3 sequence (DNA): TGTGCCAGCAGTTTAGGGGGCTACGAGCAGTACGTC.